The clone carrying this T cell receptor (beta chain) appeared many times. In germline, CDR1 is MGHDK, CDR2 SYGVNS. The CDR3 is made up of 12 amino acids. The V gene end was trimmed by 8 bases and the J gene end by 9 bases; junction bases not matched to a gene: 3. The record originates from a study of early T cells in non-severe SARS-CoV-2 infection. Study context: Chains were not paired, and sequencing was done on bulk RNA from unsorted whole blood.

Individual cDNA molecules received unique molecular identifiers during library preparation. MiXCR, run by TCRdb on the 5' RACE reads, gives a single entry per CDR3 protein. Among tens of thousands of distinct CDR3 sequences listed, 10% to 15% were seen once. This clonotype was sampled from an adult who was a healthcare worker with PCR-confirmed SARS-CoV-2 infection or an uninfected control (not recorded which). The chain couples TRBV25-1 to TRBJ2-3, with 12 bases aligning to TRBD1. Sequenced input: whole blood. CDR3 nucleotide sequence: TGTGCCAGCGGGACAGGGGGCGGCACGCAGTATTTT. Translated: CASGTGGGTQYF.